This entry concerns a single TCR beta chain. Antigen specificity is unknown. This sample is part of a study of T cell clonotyping in hematopoietic cell transplantation. On the study more broadly: Samples: about 28 days before transplant, then days 30, 100 and 180 after. Study results and limitations: Without cell sorting, CD4 versus CD8 contributions remain unresolved. At the given depth, recipient repertoires were over 95% de novo clonotypes. Pathologically expanded recipient clonotypes increased progressively from day 30 to day 180 as diversity fell.

The germline V gene encodes CDR1 SQVTM and CDR2 ANQGSEA. The ends were cut back, 4 bases at V and 13 bases at J, with 17 bases in the middle. This CDR3 has 12 amino acids. Repertoires were generated with immunoSEQ multiplex PCR, while TCRdb's copy carries only in-frame clones and drops some. The table has about 14,000 clones, about 60% seen once. This receptor was obtained from a human donor who either received an allogeneic hematopoietic cell transplant for a myeloid malignancy or was a related donor (not recorded which). Some clones in this sample may be carry-over from other donors' samples. The source material was PBMCs. The chain recombines TRBV29-1 with TRBJ2-4; D might be TRBD1 or TRBD2, each matching 6 bases. CDR3 DNA sequence: TGCAGCGTTGGGGTAGGGGGGTCAGAGCAGTACTTC. This gives the protein CSVGVGGSEQYF.